Described below is a single T cell receptor beta chain sequence and its context. V gave up 7 bases and J gave up 3 bases; unmatched junction bases: 5. From germline, CDR1 is MDHEN and CDR2 SYDVKM. The CDR3 is made up of 14 amino acids. Only in-frame clones appear in the TCRdb table, and some are missing; sequencing was by immunoSEQ multiplex PCR. Among some 68,000 clones, 80% to 95% were seen once, and the ten largest hold less than 0.55%. The data were obtained in a study of blood T cell repertoires in COVID-19. The receptor comes from a man aged 50 or older with COVID-19, enrolled during active disease. Sequencing was performed on peripheral blood. V gene TRBV28 combines with J gene TRBJ1-4; 7 bases align to TRBD1. Here the CDR3 DNA reads TGTGCCAGCACAATCAGGGGGGCTAATGAAAAACTGTTTTTT. Its translation is CASTIRGANEKLFF.